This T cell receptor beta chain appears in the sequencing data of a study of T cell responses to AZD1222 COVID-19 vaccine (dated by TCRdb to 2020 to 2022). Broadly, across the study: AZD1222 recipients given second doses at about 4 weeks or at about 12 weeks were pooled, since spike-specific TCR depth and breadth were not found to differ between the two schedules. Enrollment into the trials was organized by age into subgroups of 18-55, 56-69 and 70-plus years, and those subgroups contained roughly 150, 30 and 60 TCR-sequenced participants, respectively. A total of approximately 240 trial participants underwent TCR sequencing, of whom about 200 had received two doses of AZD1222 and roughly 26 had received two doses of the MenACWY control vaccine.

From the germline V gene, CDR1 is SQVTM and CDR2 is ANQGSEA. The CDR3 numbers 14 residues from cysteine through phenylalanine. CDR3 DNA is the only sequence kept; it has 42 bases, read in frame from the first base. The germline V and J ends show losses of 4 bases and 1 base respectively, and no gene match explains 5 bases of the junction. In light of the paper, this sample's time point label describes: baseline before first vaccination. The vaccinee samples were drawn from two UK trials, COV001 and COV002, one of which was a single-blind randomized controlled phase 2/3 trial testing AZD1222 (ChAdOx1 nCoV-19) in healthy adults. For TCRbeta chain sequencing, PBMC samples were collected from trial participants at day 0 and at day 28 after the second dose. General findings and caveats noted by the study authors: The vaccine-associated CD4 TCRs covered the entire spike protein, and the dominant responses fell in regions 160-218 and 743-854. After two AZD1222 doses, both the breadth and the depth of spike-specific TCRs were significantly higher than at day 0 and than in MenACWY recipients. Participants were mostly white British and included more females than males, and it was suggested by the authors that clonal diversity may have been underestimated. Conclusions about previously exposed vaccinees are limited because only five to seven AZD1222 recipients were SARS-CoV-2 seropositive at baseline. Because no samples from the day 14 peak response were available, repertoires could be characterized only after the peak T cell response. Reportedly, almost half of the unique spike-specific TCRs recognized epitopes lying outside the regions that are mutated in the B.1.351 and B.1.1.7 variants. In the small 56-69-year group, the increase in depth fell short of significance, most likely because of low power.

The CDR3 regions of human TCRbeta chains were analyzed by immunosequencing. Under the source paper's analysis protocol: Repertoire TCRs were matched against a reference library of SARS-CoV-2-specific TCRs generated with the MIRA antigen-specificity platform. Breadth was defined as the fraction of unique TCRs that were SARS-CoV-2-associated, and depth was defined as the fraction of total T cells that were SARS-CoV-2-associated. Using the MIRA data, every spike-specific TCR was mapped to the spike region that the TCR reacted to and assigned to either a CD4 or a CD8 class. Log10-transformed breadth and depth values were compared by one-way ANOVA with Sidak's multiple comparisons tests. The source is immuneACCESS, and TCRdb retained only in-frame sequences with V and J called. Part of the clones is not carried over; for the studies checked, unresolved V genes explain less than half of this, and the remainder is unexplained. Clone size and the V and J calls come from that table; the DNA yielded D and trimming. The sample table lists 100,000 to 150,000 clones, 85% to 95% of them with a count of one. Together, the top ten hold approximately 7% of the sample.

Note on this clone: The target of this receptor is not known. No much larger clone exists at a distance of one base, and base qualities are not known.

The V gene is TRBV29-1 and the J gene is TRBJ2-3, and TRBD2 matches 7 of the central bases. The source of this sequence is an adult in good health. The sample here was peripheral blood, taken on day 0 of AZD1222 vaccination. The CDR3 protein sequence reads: CSVGGGRGTDTQYF. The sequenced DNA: TGCAGCGTTGGCGGGGGTCGGGGCACAGATACGCAGTATTTT.